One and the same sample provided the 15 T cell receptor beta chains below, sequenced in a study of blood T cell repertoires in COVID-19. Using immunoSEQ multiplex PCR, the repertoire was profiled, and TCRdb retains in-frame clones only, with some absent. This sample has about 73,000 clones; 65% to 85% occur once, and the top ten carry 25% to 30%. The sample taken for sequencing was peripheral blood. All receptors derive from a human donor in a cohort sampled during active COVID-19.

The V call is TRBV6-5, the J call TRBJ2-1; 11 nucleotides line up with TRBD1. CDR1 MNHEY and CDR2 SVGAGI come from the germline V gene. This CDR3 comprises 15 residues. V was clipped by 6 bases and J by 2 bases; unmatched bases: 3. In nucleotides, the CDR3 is TGTGCCAGCAGCCCGGGACAGGGGGCCTACAATGAGCAGTTCTTC. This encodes CASSPGQGAYNEQFF.

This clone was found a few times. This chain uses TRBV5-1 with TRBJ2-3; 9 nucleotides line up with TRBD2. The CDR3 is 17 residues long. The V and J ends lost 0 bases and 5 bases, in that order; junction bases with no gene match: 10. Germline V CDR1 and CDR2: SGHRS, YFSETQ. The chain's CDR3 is CASSLAYLGGGEDTQYF. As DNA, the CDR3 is TGCGCCAGCAGCTTGGCTTATTTGGGCGGGGGGGAAGATACGCAGTATTTT.

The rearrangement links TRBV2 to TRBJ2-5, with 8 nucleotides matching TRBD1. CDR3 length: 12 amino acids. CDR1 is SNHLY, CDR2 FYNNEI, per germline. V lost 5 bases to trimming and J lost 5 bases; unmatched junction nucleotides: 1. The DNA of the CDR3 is TGTGCCAGCAGTCGGGACAGGGAGACCCAGTACTTC. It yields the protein CASSRDRETQYF.

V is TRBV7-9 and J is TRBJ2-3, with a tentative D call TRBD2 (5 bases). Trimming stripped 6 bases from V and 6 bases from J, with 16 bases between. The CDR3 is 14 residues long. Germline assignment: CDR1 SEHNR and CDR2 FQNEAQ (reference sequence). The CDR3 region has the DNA TGTGCCAGCAGTTATACGGGCCCGGGGGATACGCAGTATTTT. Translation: CASSYTGPGDTQYF.

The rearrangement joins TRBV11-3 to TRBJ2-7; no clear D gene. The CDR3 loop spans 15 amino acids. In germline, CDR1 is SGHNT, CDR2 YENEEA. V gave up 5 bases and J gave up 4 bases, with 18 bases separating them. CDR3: CASSHPSLSMYEQYF. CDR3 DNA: TGTGCCAGCAGCCACCCTAGTTTATCGATGTACGAGCAGTACTTC. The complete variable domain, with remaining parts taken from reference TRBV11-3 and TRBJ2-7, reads EAGVVQSPRYKIIEKKQPVAFWCNPISGHNTLYWYLQNLGQGPELLIRYENEEAVDDSQLPKDRFSAERLKGVDSTLKIQPAELGDSAVYLCASSHPSLSMYEQYFGPGTRLTVT.

Here the CDR3 DNA reads TGTGCCAGTAGAACCGGGACATTGGGCACCGGGGAGCTGTTTTTT. This encodes CASRTGTLGTGELFF. V is TRBV19 and J is TRBJ2-2; tentative D call: TRBD1 (6 bases). Germline CDR1 and CDR2: LNHDA and SQIVND (reference sequence). Trimming took 6 bases from V and 4 from J, leaving 15 bases between them. The CDR3 runs to 15 residues.

CDR3 region: CASSLGTDRLQPQHF. The CDR3 coding sequence is TGTGCCAGCAGCTTGGGAACAGACAGGCTACAGCCCCAGCATTTT. V is TRBV5-8 and J is TRBJ1-5; D may be TRBD1 (6 bases). Germline-derived CDR1 and CDR2 are SGHTS and YDEGEE. There are 15 residues in the CDR3. The V end was cut by 0 bases, the J end by 7 bases, with 14 bases between. Together with reference TRBV5-8 and TRBJ1-5, the CDR3 gives the full variable domain: EAGVTQSPTHLIKTRGQQATLRCSPISGHTSVYWYQQALGLGLQFLLWYDEGEERNRGNFPPRFSGRQFPNYSSELNVNALELEDSALYLCASSLGTDRLQPQHFGDGTRLSIL.

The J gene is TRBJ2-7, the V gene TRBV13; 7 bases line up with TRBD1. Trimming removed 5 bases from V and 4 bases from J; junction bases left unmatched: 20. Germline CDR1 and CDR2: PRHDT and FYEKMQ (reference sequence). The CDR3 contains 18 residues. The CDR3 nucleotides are TGTGCCAGCAGCCCGACCCCGGTGCAGGGGGTTTTTGGGTACGAGCAGTACTTC. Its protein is CASSPTPVQGVFGYEQYF.

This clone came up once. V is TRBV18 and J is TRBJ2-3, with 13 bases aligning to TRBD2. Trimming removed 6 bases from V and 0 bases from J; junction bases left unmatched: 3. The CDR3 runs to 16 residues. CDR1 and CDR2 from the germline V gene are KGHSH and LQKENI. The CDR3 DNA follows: TGTGCCAGCTCCGAGGGACTAGCGGGGAGCACAGATACGCAGTATTTT. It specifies CASSEGLAGSTDTQYF.

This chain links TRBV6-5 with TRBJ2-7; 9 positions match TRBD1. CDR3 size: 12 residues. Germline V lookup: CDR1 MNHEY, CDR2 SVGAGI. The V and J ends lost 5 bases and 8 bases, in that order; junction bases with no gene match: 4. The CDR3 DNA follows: TGTGCCAGCAGTCAGGGACAGGGACAGCAGTACTTC. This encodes CASSQGQGQQYF.

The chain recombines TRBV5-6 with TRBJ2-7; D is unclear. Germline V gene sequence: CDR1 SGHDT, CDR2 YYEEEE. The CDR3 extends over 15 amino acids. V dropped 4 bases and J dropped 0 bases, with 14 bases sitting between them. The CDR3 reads CASSPAVGLSYEQYF. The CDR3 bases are TGTGCCAGCAGCCCGGCGGTGGGTCTCTCCTACGAGCAGTACTTC.

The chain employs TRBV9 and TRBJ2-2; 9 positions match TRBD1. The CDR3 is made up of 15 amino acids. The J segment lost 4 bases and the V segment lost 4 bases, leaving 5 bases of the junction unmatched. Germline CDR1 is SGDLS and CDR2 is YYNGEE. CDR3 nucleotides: TGTGCCAGCAGCCCGTGGGACAGGGTCACCGGGGAGCTGTTTTTT. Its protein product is CASSPWDRVTGELFF.

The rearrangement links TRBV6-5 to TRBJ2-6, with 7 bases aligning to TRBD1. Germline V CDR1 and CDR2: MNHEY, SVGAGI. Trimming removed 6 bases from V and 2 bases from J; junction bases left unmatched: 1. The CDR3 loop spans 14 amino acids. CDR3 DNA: TGTGCCAGCAGGGGGACAGCTGGGGCCAACGTCCTGACTTTC. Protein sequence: CASRGTAGANVLTF.

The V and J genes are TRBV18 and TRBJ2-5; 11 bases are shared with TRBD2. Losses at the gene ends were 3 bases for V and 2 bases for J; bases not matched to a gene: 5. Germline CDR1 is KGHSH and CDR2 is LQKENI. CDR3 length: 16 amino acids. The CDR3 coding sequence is TGTGCCAGCTCACCGGGACTAGCGGTCCTGCAAGAGACCCAGTACTTC. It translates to CASSPGLAVLQETQYF.

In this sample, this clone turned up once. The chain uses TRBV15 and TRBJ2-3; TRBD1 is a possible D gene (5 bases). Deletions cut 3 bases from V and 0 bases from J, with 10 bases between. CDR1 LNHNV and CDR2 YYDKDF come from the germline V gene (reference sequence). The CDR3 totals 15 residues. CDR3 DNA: TGTGCCACCAGCAGCCAGGGCCCGAGCACAGATACGCAGTATTTT. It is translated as CATSSQGPSTDTQYF.